This T cell receptor beta chain is from a study of beta chain features in type 1 diabetes. Notes on the study in general: Patients and controls would be equally affected if PCR favored shorter templates. Insertions were fewer and deletions more numerous at VDJ junctions in type 1 diabetes patients. Patients with Type 1 diabetes showed moderately but significantly shorter TCRB CDR3s in all four CD4+ subsets.

The V gene's germline CDR1 is MNHEY and CDR2 SVGAGI. This CDR3 region has 14 residues. Trimming shortened V by 7 bases and J by 5 bases, and 17 bases separated the two germline ends. Each of the sorted populations had a purity greater than 98%. Every bit of the isolated RNA underwent reverse transcription, so sequencing read expressed TCRB transcripts. Assay: immunoSEQ multiplex PCR; the TCRdb copy retains only in-frame clones and omits some. The profile shows around 320,000 clones, around 15% of them singletons. This clone turned up a few times. The antigen is undetermined. This receptor was identified in a young man in good health. Sequencing used central memory CD4+ T cells from blood. The V call is TRBV6-5, the J call TRBJ1-2; no reliable D call. DNA of the CDR3: TGTGCCAGCAAACTAACCCGGGGAAAATATGGCTACACCTTC. Its protein is CASKLTRGKYGYTF.